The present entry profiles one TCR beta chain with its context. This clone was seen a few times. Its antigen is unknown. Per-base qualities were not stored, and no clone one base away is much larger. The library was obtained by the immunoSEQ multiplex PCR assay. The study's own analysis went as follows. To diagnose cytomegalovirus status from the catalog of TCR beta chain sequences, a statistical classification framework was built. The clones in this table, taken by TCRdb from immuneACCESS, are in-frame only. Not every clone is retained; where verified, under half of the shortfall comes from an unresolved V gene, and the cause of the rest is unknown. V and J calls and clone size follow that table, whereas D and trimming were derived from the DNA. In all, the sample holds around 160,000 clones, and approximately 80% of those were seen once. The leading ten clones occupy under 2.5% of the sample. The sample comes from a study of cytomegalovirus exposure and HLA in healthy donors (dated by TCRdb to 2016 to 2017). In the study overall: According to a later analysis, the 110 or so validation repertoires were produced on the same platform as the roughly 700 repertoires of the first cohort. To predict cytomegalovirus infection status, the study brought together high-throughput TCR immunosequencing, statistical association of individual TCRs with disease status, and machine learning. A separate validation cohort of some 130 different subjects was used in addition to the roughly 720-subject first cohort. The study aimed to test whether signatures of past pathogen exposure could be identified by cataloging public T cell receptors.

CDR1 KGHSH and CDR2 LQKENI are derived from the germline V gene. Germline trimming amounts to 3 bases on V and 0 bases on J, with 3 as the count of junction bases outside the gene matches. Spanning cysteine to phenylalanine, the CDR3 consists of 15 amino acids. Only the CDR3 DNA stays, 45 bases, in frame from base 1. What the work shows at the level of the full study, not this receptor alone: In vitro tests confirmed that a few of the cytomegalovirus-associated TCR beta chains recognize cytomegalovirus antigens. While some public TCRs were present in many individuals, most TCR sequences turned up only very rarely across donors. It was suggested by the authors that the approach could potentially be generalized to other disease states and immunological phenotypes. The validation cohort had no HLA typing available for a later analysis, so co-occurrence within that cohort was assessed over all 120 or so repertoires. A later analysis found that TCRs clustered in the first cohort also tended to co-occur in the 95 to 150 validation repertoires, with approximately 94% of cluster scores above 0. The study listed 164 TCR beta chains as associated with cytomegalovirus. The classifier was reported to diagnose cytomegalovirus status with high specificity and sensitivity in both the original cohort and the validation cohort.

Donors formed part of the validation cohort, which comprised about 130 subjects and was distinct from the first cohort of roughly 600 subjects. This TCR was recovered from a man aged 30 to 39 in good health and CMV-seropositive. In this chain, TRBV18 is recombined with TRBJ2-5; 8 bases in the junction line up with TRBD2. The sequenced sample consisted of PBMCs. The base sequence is TGTGCCAGCTCACCGCCCGGGGGGGACCAAGAGACCCAGTACTTC. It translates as CASSPPGGDQETQYF.